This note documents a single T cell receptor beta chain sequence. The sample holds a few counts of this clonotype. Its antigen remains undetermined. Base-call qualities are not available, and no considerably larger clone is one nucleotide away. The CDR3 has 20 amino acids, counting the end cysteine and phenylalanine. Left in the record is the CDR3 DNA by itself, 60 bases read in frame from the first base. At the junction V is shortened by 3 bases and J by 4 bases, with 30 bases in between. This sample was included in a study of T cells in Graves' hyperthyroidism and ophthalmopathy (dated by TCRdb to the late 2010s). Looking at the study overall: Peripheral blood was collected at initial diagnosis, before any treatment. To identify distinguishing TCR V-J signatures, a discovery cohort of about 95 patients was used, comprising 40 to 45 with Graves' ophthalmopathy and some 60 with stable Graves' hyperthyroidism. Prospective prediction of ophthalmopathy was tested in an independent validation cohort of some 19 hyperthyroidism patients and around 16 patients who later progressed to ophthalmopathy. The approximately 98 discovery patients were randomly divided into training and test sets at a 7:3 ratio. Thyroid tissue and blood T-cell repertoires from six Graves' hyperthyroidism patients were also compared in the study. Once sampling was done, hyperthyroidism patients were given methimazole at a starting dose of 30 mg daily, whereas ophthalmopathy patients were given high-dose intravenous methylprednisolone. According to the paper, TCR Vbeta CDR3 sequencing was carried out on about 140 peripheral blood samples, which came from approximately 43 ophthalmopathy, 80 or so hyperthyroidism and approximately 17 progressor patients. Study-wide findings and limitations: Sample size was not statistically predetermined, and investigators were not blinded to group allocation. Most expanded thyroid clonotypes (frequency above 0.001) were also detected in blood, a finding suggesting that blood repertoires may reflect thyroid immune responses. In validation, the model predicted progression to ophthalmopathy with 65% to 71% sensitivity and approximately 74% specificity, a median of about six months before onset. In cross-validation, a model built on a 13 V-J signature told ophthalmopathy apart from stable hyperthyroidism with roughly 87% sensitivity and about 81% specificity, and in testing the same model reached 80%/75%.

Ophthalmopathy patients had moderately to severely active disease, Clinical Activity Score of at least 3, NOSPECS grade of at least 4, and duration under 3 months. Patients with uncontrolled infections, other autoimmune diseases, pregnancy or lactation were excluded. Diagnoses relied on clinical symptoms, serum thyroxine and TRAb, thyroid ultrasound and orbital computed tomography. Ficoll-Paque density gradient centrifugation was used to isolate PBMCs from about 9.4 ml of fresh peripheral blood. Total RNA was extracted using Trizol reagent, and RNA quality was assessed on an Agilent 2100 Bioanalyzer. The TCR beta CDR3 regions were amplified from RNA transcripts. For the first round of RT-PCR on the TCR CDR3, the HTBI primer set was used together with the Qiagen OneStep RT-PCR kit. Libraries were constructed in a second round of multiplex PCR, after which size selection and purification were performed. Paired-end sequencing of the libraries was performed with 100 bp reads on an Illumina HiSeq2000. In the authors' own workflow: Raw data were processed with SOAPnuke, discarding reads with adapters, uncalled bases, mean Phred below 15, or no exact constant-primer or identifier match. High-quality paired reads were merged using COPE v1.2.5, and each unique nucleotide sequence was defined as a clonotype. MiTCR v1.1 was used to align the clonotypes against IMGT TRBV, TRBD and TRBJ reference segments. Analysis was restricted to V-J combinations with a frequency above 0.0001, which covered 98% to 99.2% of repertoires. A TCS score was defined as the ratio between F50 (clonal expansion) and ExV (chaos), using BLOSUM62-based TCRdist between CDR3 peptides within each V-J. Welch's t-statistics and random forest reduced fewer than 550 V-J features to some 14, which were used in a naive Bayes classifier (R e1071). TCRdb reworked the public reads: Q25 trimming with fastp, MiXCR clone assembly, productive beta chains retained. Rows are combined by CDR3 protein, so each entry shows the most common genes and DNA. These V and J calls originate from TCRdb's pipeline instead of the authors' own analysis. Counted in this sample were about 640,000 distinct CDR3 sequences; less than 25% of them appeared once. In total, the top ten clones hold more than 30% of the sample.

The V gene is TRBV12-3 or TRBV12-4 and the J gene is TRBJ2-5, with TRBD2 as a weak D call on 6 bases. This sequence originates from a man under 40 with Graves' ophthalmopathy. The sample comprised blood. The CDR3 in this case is CASSFLQYGGSGDLIETQYF. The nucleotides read TGTGCCAGCAGTTTCTTGCAGTACGGTGGCTCGGGAGATCTTATAGAGACCCAGTACTTC.